Below, 18 T cell receptor beta chains from the same sample are listed, as sequenced in a study of regulatory T cells in long-lasting Graves disease. Noted time point: newly diagnosed GD, antithyroid drugs for less than 3 months. PBMC RNA was the source of the TCR library. Both iRepertoire HTBI primers and Arm-PCR of CDR3 regions were used to build the TCR beta libraries. TCRdb re-called the multiplex PCR reads through MiXCR, storing one row per CDR3 protein. Of fewer than 500,000 distinct CDR3 sequences in the sample, 16% were seen once. This sample also belongs to another study, concerning T cells in Graves' hyperthyroidism and ophthalmopathy.

Sequencing used peripheral blood mononuclear cells (PBMCs), obtained at new diagnosis, from a patient treated with antithyroid drugs. The receptors come from a man between 35 and 55 years old with Graves disease.

In this sample, this clonotype turned up many times. The CDR3 nucleotides are TGTGCCAGCAAGGCGGGAGCTCACGAGCAGTACTTC. Protein sequence: CASKAGAHEQYF. The rearrangement links TRBV12-3 or TRBV12-4 to TRBJ2-7, with 7 bases aligning to TRBD2. The junction had 5 bases not matched to a gene; V was cut back by 7 bases and J by 5 bases. This CDR3 is 12 amino acids long.

This clonotype occurred a few times. This rearrangement joins TRBV27 to TRBJ2-3; maybe TRBD2 (5 bases). Germline V CDR1 and CDR2: MNHEY, SMNVEV (reference sequence). Between the trimmed V and J ends, which lost 3 bases and 7 bases, there was a span of 11 bases. This CDR3 is 13 amino acids long. The CDR3 sequence is CASSFSGWNTQYF. CDR3 DNA: TGTGCCAGCAGTTTTTCGGGATGGAATACGCAGTATTTT.

On this clonotype itself: Just one base apart from a much larger clone, this may be a read error. The J gene is TRBJ2-2, the V gene TRBV15; 7 bases are a match to TRBD2. The CDR3 sequence is 16 residues long. Germline V gene sequence: CDR1 LNHNV, CDR2 YYDKDF (reference sequence). The CDR3 sequence is CATSRAAGVGTGELVF. CDR3 bases: TGTGCCACCAGCAGAGCGGCGGGAGTGGGCACCGGGGAGCTGGTTTTT. The whole variable domain, remainder taken from reference TRBV15 and TRBJ2-2, is DAMVIQNPRYQVTQFGKPVTLSCSQTLNHNVMYWYQQKSSQAPKLLFHYYDKDFNNEADTPDNFQSRRPNTSFCFLDIRSPGLGDTAMYLCATSRAAGVGTGELVFGEGSRLTVL.

In this sample, this clonotype turned up a few times. V gene TRBV10-1 combines with J gene TRBJ2-5, with a possible D match to TRBD1 (5 bases). V was pared by 0 bases and J by 5 bases, with 10 bases between. Germline V gene sequence: CDR1 WNHNN, CDR2 SYGVQD (reference sequence). The CDR3 consists of 14 residues. CDR3 sequence: CASSESMGRETQYF. The CDR3 DNA reads TGCGCCAGCAGTGAGTCTATGGGGCGGGAGACCCAGTACTTC.

As concerns this clonotype: A much larger clone lies one base from this, so it may be a read error. This chain connects TRBV6-2 or TRBV6-3 to TRBJ2-5; 8 bases align to TRBD2. The junction had 9 bases not matched to a gene; V was cut back by 6 bases and J by 6 bases. Germline values: CDR1 MNHEY, CDR2 SVGEGT. The length of the CDR3 is 14 residues. This CDR3 is CASRESGSYKTQYF. The CDR3 DNA sequence: TGTGCCAGCAGGGAAAGCGGGAGCTATAAGACCCAGTACTTC.

This clonotype was observed many times. This chain links TRBV2 with TRBJ1-5, with D possibly matching TRBD1 (5 bases). There are 14 residues in the CDR3. The V end lost 8 bases, the J end lost 0 bases, and 11 bases lay between the germline ends. Germline CDR1 and CDR2: SNHLY and FYNNEI. For the CDR3, the DNA is TGTGCCAGCGGGGCATTTTATAGCAATCAGCCCCAGCATTTT. It encodes CASGAFYSNQPQHF.

This clonotype has a count of ten or more. The chain employs TRBV7-3 and TRBJ2-2, with a weak D call TRBD2 (5 bases). V was pared by 1 base and J by 0 bases, with 15 bases between. Germline V lookup: CDR1 SGHTA, CDR2 FQGTGA. CDR3 length: 18 amino acids. Written as DNA, the CDR3 is TGTGCCAGCAGCTTAAGTCCGGCGAGGGCCGCGAACACCGGGGAGCTGTTTTTT. Its translation is CASSLSPARAANTGELFF.

This clonotype has a count of ten or more. At one end, the junction sequence differs from germline, possibly due to a read error. The chain has TRBV7-7 and TRBJ2-1; the D is unclear. Germline CDR1 and CDR2: SSHAT and FNYEAQ (reference sequence). This CDR3 is 15 amino acids long. The CDR3 coding sequence is TGTGCTAGCAGCTTAGATCAGAGCTCCTACAATGAGCAGTTCTTC. Its protein is CASSLDQSSYNEQFF. Together with reference TRBV7-7 and TRBJ2-1, the CDR3 gives the full variable domain: GAGVSQSPRYKVTKRGQDVTLRCDPISSHATLYWYQQALGQGPEFLTYFNYEAQPDKSGLPSDRFSAERPEGSISTLTIQRTEQRDSAMYRCASSLDQSSYNEQFFGPGTRLTVL.

This clonotype was found many times. The V and J genes are TRBV12-3 or TRBV12-4 and TRBJ1-2; weak D call: TRBD1 (6 bases). The CDR3 sequence is 13 residues long. Trimming shortened V by 7 bases and J by 2 bases, and 11 bases separated the two germline ends. The CDR3 nucleotides read TGTGCCAGCAATAATCAGGGGAACTATGGCTACACCTTC. It encodes CASNNQGNYGYTF.

This clonotype turned up a few times. The CDR3 spells CSASALGTPYEQYF. The CDR3 bases are TGCAGTGCTAGTGCCCTGGGTACCCCCTACGAGCAGTACTTC. V is TRBV20-1 and J is TRBJ2-7; unclear D gene. CDR1 and CDR2 from the germline V gene are DFQATT and SNEGSKA (reference sequence). Trimming took off 3 bases at V and 2 bases at J, with 14 bases between the two ends. The CDR3 loop spans 14 amino acids.

This clonotype was detected many times. The gene calls are TRBV20-1 and TRBJ2-3; tentative D call: TRBD2 (6 bases). Deletions cut 6 bases from V and 2 bases from J, with 18 bases between. The CDR3 is made up of 15 amino acids. Germline V gene lookup returns CDR1 DFQATT and CDR2 SNEGSKA (reference sequence). The CDR3 reads CSAQPAGRATDTQYF. In DNA, the CDR3 is TGCAGTGCCCAACCCGCCGGGAGAGCCACAGATACGCAGTATTTT.

This clonotype was observed a handful of times. The V gene is TRBV19, the J gene TRBJ2-1; 14 nucleotides line up with TRBD2. V lost 5 bases to trimming and J lost 8 bases; unmatched junction nucleotides: 2. The CDR3 runs to 14 residues. Germline V gene lookup returns CDR1 LNHDA and CDR2 SQIVND (reference sequence). CDR3 residues: CASSPTSGRDEQFF. DNA of the CDR3: TGTGCCAGTAGTCCGACTAGCGGGAGGGATGAGCAGTTCTTC.

The chain employs TRBV5-6 and TRBJ2-5; 12 bases map to TRBD1. The V gene's germline CDR1 is SGHDT and CDR2 YYEEEE. The V gene end was trimmed by 2 bases and the J gene end by 4 bases; junction bases not matched to a gene: 12. The CDR3 length is 18 residues. The CDR3 loop is CASSFVPGQGARGETQYF. Here the CDR3 DNA reads TGTGCCAGCAGCTTTGTTCCGGGACAGGGGGCCCGCGGAGAGACCCAGTACTTC. Supplemented by reference TRBV5-6 and TRBJ2-5, the full variable domain reads DAGVTQSPTHLIKTRGQQVTLRCSPKSGHDTVSWYQQALGQGPQFIFQYYEEEERQRGNFPDRFSGHQFPNYSSELNVNALLLGDSALYLCASSFVPGQGARGETQYFGPGTRLLVL.

This clonotype was found a few times. The chain is built from TRBV20-1 and TRBJ1-1, with 8 bases fitting TRBD1. Trimming removed 5 bases from V and 1 base from J; junction bases left unmatched: 3. From germline, CDR1 is DFQATT and CDR2 SNEGSKA (reference sequence). The CDR3 spans 13 residues. The CDR3, as DNA: TGCAGTGCTCGACAGGGGACGAACACTGAAGCTTTCTTT. It yields the protein CSARQGTNTEAFF.

This clonotype was detected many times. This chain connects TRBV28 to TRBJ1-2; possibly TRBD1 for D (6 bases). Germline CDR1 and CDR2: MDHEN and SYDVKM. The CDR3 is 12 residues long. Trimming shortened V by 1 base and J by 6 bases, and 6 bases separated the two germline ends. The CDR3 DNA is TGTGCCAGCAGTTTATCAGGGGATGGCTACACCTTC. Translated, it gives CASSLSGDGYTF.

The chain employs TRBV10-3 and TRBJ2-3; D perhaps matches TRBD2 (6 bases). CDR1 is ENHRY, CDR2 SYGVKD, per germline. The CDR3 loop spans 16 amino acids. V lost 4 bases and J lost 1, with 15 bases in between. CDR3 in amino acids: CAISVSSDRGTDTQYF. The CDR3 DNA follows: TGTGCCATCAGTGTATCTAGCGACCGCGGCACAGATACGCAGTATTTT.

This clonotype came up many times. This chain connects TRBV6-1 to TRBJ1-2; 7 bases fit TRBD1. Germline CDR1 and CDR2: MNHNS and SASEGT. Germline trimming cut 0 bases from V and 8 bases from J; bases unmatched to any gene: 12. This CDR3 has 16 residues. CDR3 coding DNA: TGTGCCAGCAGTGAAGCGATCGATTGGACAGGAGGCGGCTACACCTTC. Residues: CASSEAIDWTGGGYTF.

There are a few counts of this clonotype. CDR3 region: CASSHSHRDRMNTEAFF. CDR3 nucleotides: TGCGCCAGCAGCCATTCACACCGGGACAGAATGAACACTGAAGCTTTCTTT. V gene TRBV4-1 combines with J gene TRBJ1-1, with TRBD1 matching over 7 bases. CDR1 is MGHRA and CDR2 is YSYEKL in the germline V gene. There are 17 residues in the CDR3. V lost 3 bases to trimming and J lost 0 bases; unmatched junction nucleotides: 10.